This entry features one T cell receptor (beta chain) sequence. Its antigen remains unidentified. No much larger clone is present one base from it, and per-base qualities are unavailable. Trimming at the junction amounts to 4 bases on V and 5 bases on J, and the germline ends lie 9 bases apart. CDR3 length: 13 amino acids, cysteine to phenylalanine. CDR3 DNA only is kept here, 39 bases in frame from base 1. The germline V gene supplies CDR1 MNHEY and CDR2 SVGAGI. This record belongs to a study of cytomegalovirus exposure and HLA in healthy donors (dated by TCRdb to about 2017). At the level of the whole study: In an earlier analysis of approximately 500 of the donors, approximately 260 Gb of sequence data and 90 million to 130 million unique TCR beta sequences from roughly 180 million T cells were reported. The T cell repertoires of some 670 subjects were profiled by immunosequencing and related to cytomegalovirus serostatus. The aim of the study was to test whether cataloging public T cell receptors could identify signatures of past pathogen exposure. An earlier analysis of fewer than 750 of the donors used high-throughput TCR beta sequencing to judge whether each TCR beta V gene segment behaved as functional or pseudogenic. On average, 235,054 unique TCR beta nucleotide sequences were sequenced per donor among about 400 genotyped donors of the cohort, with about 19% of those sequences being non-productive. In addition to the first cohort of roughly 700 subjects, a separate validation cohort of 120 different subjects was used. The later analysis used no new phenotypic data to find candidate immune exposures, relying instead on TCR beta sequences and their occurrence across donors. HLA typing covered class I and class II loci at four-digit resolution. Four to six DR-DQ haplotypes were handled as single units for association and clustering, since linkage in the cohort was strong. The number of typed donors differed by locus: about 620-640 for A, B, C, DRB1 and DQB1; 522 for DQA1; around 580 for DPA1; and about 470 for DPB1. Donor age, sex, ethnicity and CMV serostatus were collected together with the repertoire data. High-throughput TCR immunosequencing, statistical association of individual TCRs with disease status, and machine learning were combined to predict cytomegalovirus infection status. In a later analysis, previously published TCR beta repertoires from 600 to 850 donors were re-analyzed and high-resolution HLA genotyping was added so that TCR occurrence patterns could be studied. A later genetic analysis took genome-wide SNP genotypes for about 55% of the 666 donors and used that subset as a discovery cohort. Of the 398 genotyped donors, approximately 83% fell in the genetic ancestry cluster associated with self-reported Caucasian donors. An early release covering roughly 580 HLA-typed donors comprised about 320 gigabases of sequencing data and 85 million to 100 million unique TCR sequences. All discovery cohort repertoires had been generated using a single sequencing platform.

The cohort consisted of more than 650 healthy bone marrow donors. At the time of sampling, all cohort members were nominally healthy, though unrecorded immune exposures were likely present. The donor was CMV seropositive and belonged to the group of about 290 seropositive cohort members. Each donor provided a peripheral blood sample, and peripheral blood mononuclear cells were used for TCR beta sequencing. The Qiagen DNeasy Blood Extraction Kit was used to extract genomic DNA from the blood cell samples. Study-level results and caveats: A later analysis reported that several top co-occurrence clusters appeared linked to parvovirus B19, influenza, CMV and Epstein-Barr virus. In the study, 150 to 200 TCR beta chains were listed as associated with cytomegalovirus. Sequencing depth was assumed to be roughly uniform across donors in the presence/absence analyses, though that assumption may not hold. In vitro tests confirmed that a few of the cytomegalovirus-associated TCR beta chains recognize cytomegalovirus antigens. In a later genetic analysis, fewer N-insertions in productive TCRs were reported among donors in an Asian-associated ancestry cluster than the roughly 640-donor mean. Because counts were too low, 15 or so rarely observed V segments, including chromosome 9 orphons, were excluded from the earlier analysis of 500 to 700 of the donors. The authors suggested that the approach could potentially be generalized to other disease states and immunological phenotypes. Correlated functional status among segregating V segments might reflect linkage disequilibrium, but an unknown experimental factor could not be ruled out. In this cohort, only TCR beta chains were sequenced, and detectable features were limited by the absence of alpha or paired-chain data. In a later analysis, 16,951 TCR beta sequences were associated with specific HLA alleles at a false discovery rate of 0.05. Cytomegalovirus status was reported to be diagnosed by the classifier with high specificity and sensitivity in both the original and validation cohorts. A further reported finding was that TCR beta sequences accurately predicted the HLA-A and HLA-B alleles for most subjects in the first cohort. Because HLA typing was unavailable for some donors at each locus, only the typed subset was used in association tests. According to a later analysis, TCR association rates differed among HLA loci, with DRB1 alleles showing the most associated TCRs and HLA-C alleles showing the fewest. A group of highly shared sequence variants was considered likely to be a technical artifact of the sequencing pipeline. The only immune exposure information available for the cohort was CMV serostatus. Strong co-occurrence of HLA alleles, especially DR and DQ, made assigning TCR associations to individual alleles difficult. In a later analysis, HLA-associated TCR beta chains showed more clonal expansion and lower generation probabilities than non-associated chains that were equally common. Because the 87-base-pair reads could not distinguish some IMGT-functional V segments, including TRBV6-2 and TRBV6-3, those segments were excluded. An earlier analysis of approximately 500 of the donors showed that most TCR beta V segments appeared in productive rearrangements either about 87% or about 30% of the time, which broadly matched IMGT annotations. While some public TCRs were present in many individuals, most TCR sequences turned up only very rarely across donors. A later analysis found that most CMV-associated TCR beta chains appeared HLA-restricted, with HLA associations seemingly driven largely by CMV exposure. A later genetic analysis associated a missense DCLRE1C variant with V-gene and J-gene trimming of TCR beta chains, and an independent cohort replicated the association.

Library construction relied on the immunoSEQ multiplex PCR assay. The multiplex PCR relied on a mix of 60 forward primers for TCR Vbeta segments and 13 reverse primers for TCR Jbeta segments. The CDR3 region of rearranged TCR beta genes was amplified from genomic DNA by a multiplex PCR assay. The Illumina HiSeq System was used to sequence the amplified TCR beta libraries as 87-base-pair reads. The study's processing was this. A later analysis tallied around 82 million unique TCR beta chains across the 650 to 750 repertoires, and some 12 million of those chains were shared by two or more donors. Raw reads were error-corrected and collapsed into unique sequences by a nearest-neighbor algorithm in which closely related sequences were merged to remove PCR and sequencing errors. Alignment of CDR3 sequences to IMGT reference sequences was used to assign V, D and J gene segments. For a sequence to be retained, a match of at least six nucleotides was required to both a V gene segment and a J gene segment. A rearrangement counted as productive if the CDR3 had no stop codons and remained in frame with V and J, and every other rearrangement counted as non-productive. Following IMGT convention, CDR3 was defined as the stretch from the second conserved V-encoded cysteine to the conserved J-encoded phenylalanine. In an earlier analysis of around 640 of the donors, sequences lacking an unambiguous match to a single V gene segment were excluded. An earlier analysis of 587 of the donors classified V segments as functional when productive rearrangements were above 56.7% and as segregating when the standard deviation between donors was above 5%. To diagnose cytomegalovirus status from the catalog of TCR beta chain sequences, a statistical classification framework was built. In a later analysis, V and J genes were assigned by comparing TCR nucleotide sequences against IMGT/GENE-DB human TR gene sequences. In a later analysis, CDR3 sequences and most-parsimonious VDJ recombination scenarios were assigned using the TCRdist pipeline. In a later analysis, each TCR beta chain was defined by its CDR3 amino acid sequence together with its V-gene family, and reads lacking a unique V-gene family were excluded. As a way to deal with suspected cross-contamination and a sequencing artifact, a later analysis dropped roughly 620 nucleotide sequences that were highly shared and had low generation probability. A later analysis calculated a clonal expansion index for each public chain from normalized within-repertoire ranks of inferred template counts. A later analysis computed generation probabilities with a VDJ recombination model fitted to out-of-frame rearrangements, and checked the results against IGoR. In a later analysis, TCR-TCR, TCR-HLA and TCR-CMV co-occurrence was scored with hypergeometric tests, and a repertoire-size bias correction was applied to TCR pairs. To estimate false discovery rates, a later analysis permuted the HLA or CMV assignments 20 times. In a later analysis, co-occurring TCRs were grouped using DBSCAN, with TCRdist sequence similarity added in when clustering inside HLA-allele-positive subsets. Repertoires with fewer than 30,000 or more than 120,000 public chains, plus five repertoires with anomalous nucleotide sharing, were excluded from co-occurrence clustering. TCRdb mirrors the immuneACCESS table, restricted to in-frame sequences. Some clones are absent from its copies; in checked studies, under half trace to an unresolved V gene, and the reason for the others is unknown. The V and J calls and the clone size are those of that table, but D and trimming were determined from the DNA. This sample lists approximately 150,000 clones; roughly 80% were detected once. The ten top clones hold around 7.7% of the sample.

Material: PBMCs. Here the chain combines TRBV6-5 and TRBJ1-3; the D gene is possibly TRBD1, with 5 bases matching. This clonotype was obtained from a woman aged 30 to 39 in good health and CMV-seropositive. The CDR3 here reads CASSSKDRNTIYF. Read as DNA, the sequence is TGTGCCAGCAGTTCCAAGGACAGAAACACCATATATTTT.